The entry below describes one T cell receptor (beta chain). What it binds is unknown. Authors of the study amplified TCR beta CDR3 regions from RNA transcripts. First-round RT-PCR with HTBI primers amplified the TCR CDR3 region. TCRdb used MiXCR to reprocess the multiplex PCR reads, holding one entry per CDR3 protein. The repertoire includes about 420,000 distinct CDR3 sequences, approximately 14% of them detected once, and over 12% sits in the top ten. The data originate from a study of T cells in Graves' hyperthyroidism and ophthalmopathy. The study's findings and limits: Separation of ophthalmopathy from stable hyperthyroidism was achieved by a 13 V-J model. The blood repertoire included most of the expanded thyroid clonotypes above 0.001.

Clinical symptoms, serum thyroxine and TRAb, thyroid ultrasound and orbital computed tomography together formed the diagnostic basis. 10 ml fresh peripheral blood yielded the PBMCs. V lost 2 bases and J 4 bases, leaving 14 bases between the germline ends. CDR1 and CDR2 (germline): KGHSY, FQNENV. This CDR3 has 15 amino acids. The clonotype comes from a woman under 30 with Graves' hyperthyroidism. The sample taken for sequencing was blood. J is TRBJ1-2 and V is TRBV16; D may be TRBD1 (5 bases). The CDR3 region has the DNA TGTGCCAGCAGCCAAAACTCAGGGAATGCCTATGGCTACACCTTC. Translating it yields CASSQNSGNAYGYTF.